This T cell receptor (beta chain) appears in the sequencing data of a study of T cells in Graves' hyperthyroidism and ophthalmopathy. This clonotype was observed many times. RNA transcripts were the template for amplifying TCR beta CDR3 regions. When the TCR CDR3 underwent first-round RT-PCR, the HTBI primer set was used. TCRdb ran MiXCR on the multiplex PCR reads and lists one entry per CDR3 protein. Here the sample spans about 520,000 distinct CDR3 sequences, around 22% being singletons. This clonotype was obtained from a woman aged 25-40 years with Graves' ophthalmopathy. Specimen: blood.

CDR3 sequence (DNA): TGCAGTGCTAGAGATCGACTAGCGGGGTTATCGGCCTACGAGCAGTACTTC. Amino acids: CSARDRLAGLSAYEQYF. This chain links TRBV20-1 with TRBJ2-7, with TRBD2 matching over 11 bases. The ends lost 0 bases at V and 2 bases at J; junction bases unmatched: 9. The CDR3 is 17 amino acids. CDR1 and CDR2 (germline): DFQATT, SNEGSKA (reference sequence).